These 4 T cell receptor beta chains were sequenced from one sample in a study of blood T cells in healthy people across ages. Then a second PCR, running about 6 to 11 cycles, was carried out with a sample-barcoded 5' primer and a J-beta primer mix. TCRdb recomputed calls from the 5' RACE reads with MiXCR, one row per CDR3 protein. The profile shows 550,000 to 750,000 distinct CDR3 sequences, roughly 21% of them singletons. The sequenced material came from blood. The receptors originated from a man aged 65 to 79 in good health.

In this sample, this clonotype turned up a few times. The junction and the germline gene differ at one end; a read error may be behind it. The DNA of the CDR3 is TGTGCCAGCACCCCGGGGCTGGTTCAAGAGGCCCAGTACTTC. Its protein is CASTPGLVQEAQYF. The rearrangement links TRBV12-3 or TRBV12-4 to TRBJ2-1; D may be TRBD1 or TRBD2 (5 bases each). TRBJ2-5 matches the DNA end more closely, so the J call is doubtful. This CDR3 is 14 amino acids long.

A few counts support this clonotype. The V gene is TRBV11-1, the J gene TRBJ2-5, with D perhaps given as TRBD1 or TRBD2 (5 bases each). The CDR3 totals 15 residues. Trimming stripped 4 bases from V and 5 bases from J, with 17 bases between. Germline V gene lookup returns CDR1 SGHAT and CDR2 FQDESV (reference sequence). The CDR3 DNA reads TGTGCCAGCAGCTCCTCCGGGGACCACGGGGAGACCCAGTACTTC. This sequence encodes CASSSSGDHGETQYF.

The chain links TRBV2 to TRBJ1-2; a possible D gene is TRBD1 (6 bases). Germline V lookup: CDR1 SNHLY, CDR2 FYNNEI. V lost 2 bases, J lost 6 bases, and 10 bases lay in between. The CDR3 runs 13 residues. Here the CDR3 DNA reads TGTGCCAGCAGTGAAACAGGGAGGGATGGCTACACCTTC. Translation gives CASSETGRDGYTF.

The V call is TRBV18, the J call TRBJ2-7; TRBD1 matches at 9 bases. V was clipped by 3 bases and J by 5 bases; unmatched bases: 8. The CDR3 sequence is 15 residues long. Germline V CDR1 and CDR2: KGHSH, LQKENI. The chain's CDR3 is CASSPSGTGSHEQYF. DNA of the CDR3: TGTGCCAGCTCACCGTCCGGGACAGGGTCCCACGAGCAGTACTTC.